Following are 10 T cell receptor beta chains from one sample sequenced in a study of shared clonotypes between healthy human individuals. Libraries were prepared by immunoSEQ multiplex PCR; TCRdb keeps only in-frame clonotypes and omits some of them. This sample has a few million clones; roughly nine tenths occur once, and the top ten carry roughly 0.13%. The sequencing input was naive CD4+ T cells sorted from blood. Subset specified: CD45RA+ positively selected. These receptor sequences come from a man younger than 35 in good health.

Only one count was recorded for this clone. The DNA for the CDR3 is TGCGCCAGCAGCTTATCGGGGGAGGAAAAACTGTTTTTT. This translates into CASSLSGEEKLFF. This chain connects TRBV5-1 to TRBJ1-4; D perhaps matches TRBD1 (5 bases). Trimming removed 2 bases from V and 8 bases from J, with 10 bases in between. The CDR3 length is 13 residues. Germline loops: CDR1 SGHRS, CDR2 YFSETQ. The full variable domain, in which reference TRBV5-1 and TRBJ1-4 provide the parts outside the CDR3, is KAGVTQTPRYLIKTRGQQVTLSCSPISGHRSVSWYQQTPGQGLQFLFEYFSETQRNKGNFPGRFSGRQFSNSRSEMNVSTLELGDSALYLCASSLSGEEKLFFGSGTQLSVL.

The chain is built from TRBV6-6 and TRBJ2-5; D possibly corresponds to TRBD2 (6 bases). The V and J ends lost 6 bases and 5 bases respectively, with 16 bases between them. The CDR3 contains 14 residues. Germline CDR1 and CDR2: MNHNY and SVGAGI (reference sequence). The CDR3 region has the DNA TGTGCCAGCAGCCCGAGGTCGGGGGTGGAGACCCAGTACTTC. Translating it yields CASSPRSGVETQYF.

This chain joins TRBV6-7 and TRBJ2-5, with D uncertain. TRBV6-7 is sorted into the ORF group, with uncertain function. The length of the CDR3 is 16 residues. V lost 0 bases and J 4 bases, leaving 15 bases between the germline ends. The CDR3 DNA is TGTGCCAGCAGTTACTCGAAGGCCCTGACCCGAGAGACCCAGTACTTC. This translates into CASSYSKALTRETQYF.

The chain carries TRBV5-4 and TRBJ2-5; 8 bases fit TRBD1. This CDR3 has 16 amino acids. Germline CDR1 reads SGHNT; CDR2 reads YYREEE (reference sequence). With V trimmed by 7 bases and J by 0 bases, 11 bases remained unmatched. The CDR3 spells CASSAGGGENQETQYF. CDR3 DNA: TGTGCCAGCTCAGCAGGGGGCGGGGAGAACCAAGAGACCCAGTACTTC. Together with reference TRBV5-4 and TRBJ2-5, the CDR3 gives the full variable domain: ETGVTQSPTHLIKTRGQQVTLRCSSQSGHNTVSWYQQALGQGPQFIFQYYREEENGRGNFPPRFSGLQFPNYSSELNVNALELDDSALYLCASSAGGGENQETQYFGPGTRLLVL.

The rearrangement uses TRBV5-1 and TRBJ2-1; 11 nucleotides match TRBD2. Germline V lookup: CDR1 SGHRS, CDR2 YFSETQ. The CDR3 loop spans 17 amino acids. The trim removed 3 bases at V and 6 bases at J, leaving 11 bases unmatched. Here the CDR3 reads CASSSLLAGGTGNEQFF. The CDR3 coding sequence is TGCGCCAGCAGCTCGCTTTTAGCGGGAGGGACGGGCAATGAGCAGTTCTTC. Full variable domain (outside the CDR3, taken from reference TRBV5-1 and TRBJ2-1): KAGVTQTPRYLIKTRGQQVTLSCSPISGHRSVSWYQQTPGQGLQFLFEYFSETQRNKGNFPGRFSGRQFSNSRSEMNVSTLELGDSALYLCASSSLLAGGTGNEQFFGPGTRLTVL.

The rearrangement joins TRBV11-1 to TRBJ2-3, with D possibly being TRBD1 (5 bases). This CDR3 has 13 residues. Germline-derived CDR1 and CDR2 are SGHAT and FQDESV (reference sequence). Trimming took 5 bases from V and 8 from J, leaving 14 bases between them. The CDR3 bases are TGTGCCAGCAGCGTCACCACAGGATCTACGCAGTATTTT. Translating gives CASSVTTGSTQYF. The whole variable domain, filled in from reference TRBV11-1 and TRBJ2-3, reads EAEVAQSPRYKITEKSQAVAFWCDPISGHATLYWYRQILGQGPELLVQFQDESVVDDSQLPKDRFSAERLKGVDSTLKIQPAELGDSAMYLCASSVTTGSTQYFGPGTRLTVL.

V and J are TRBV5-4 and TRBJ1-4, with D possibly being TRBD1 (6 bases). CDR1 is SGHNT, CDR2 YYREEE, per germline (reference sequence). V lost 3 bases, J lost 3 bases, and 9 bases lay in between. CDR3 length: 14 amino acids. The CDR3 DNA reads as TGTGCCAGCAGCTATGGACAGTCTAATGAAAAACTGTTTTTT. Translation: CASSYGQSNEKLFF.

The genes are TRBV12-5 and TRBJ1-1; 7 nucleotides agree with TRBD1. Trimming took 4 bases from V and 1 from J; bases not matched to a gene: 18. There are 19 residues in the CDR3. Germline CDR1 LGHNT, CDR2 FRNRAP. The CDR3 is CASGSHNRMTGTENTEAFF. CDR3 sequence (DNA): TGTGCTAGTGGTTCTCACAACCGGATGACCGGGACAGAGAACACTGAAGCTTTCTTT.

The chain couples TRBV4-1 to TRBJ2-2, with D possibly matching TRBD2 (6 bases). Germline V gene sequence: CDR1 MGHRA, CDR2 YSYEKL. V dropped 3 bases and J dropped 0 bases, with 11 bases sitting between them. CDR3 length: 16 residues. CDR3: CASSHYGSSNTGELFF. Written as DNA, the CDR3 is TGCGCCAGCAGCCACTACGGGAGCTCGAACACCGGGGAGCTGTTTTTT.

This clone has only a few counts. The gene calls are TRBV2 and TRBJ1-6; unclear D gene. V gave up 2 bases and J gave up 6 bases, with 8 bases separating them. Germline lookup yields CDR1 SNHLY and CDR2 FYNNEI. The CDR3 contains 14 residues. CDR3 residues: CASSERHSNSPLHF. The CDR3 coding sequence is TGTGCCAGCAGTGAACGGCATAGTAATTCACCCCTCCACTTT.